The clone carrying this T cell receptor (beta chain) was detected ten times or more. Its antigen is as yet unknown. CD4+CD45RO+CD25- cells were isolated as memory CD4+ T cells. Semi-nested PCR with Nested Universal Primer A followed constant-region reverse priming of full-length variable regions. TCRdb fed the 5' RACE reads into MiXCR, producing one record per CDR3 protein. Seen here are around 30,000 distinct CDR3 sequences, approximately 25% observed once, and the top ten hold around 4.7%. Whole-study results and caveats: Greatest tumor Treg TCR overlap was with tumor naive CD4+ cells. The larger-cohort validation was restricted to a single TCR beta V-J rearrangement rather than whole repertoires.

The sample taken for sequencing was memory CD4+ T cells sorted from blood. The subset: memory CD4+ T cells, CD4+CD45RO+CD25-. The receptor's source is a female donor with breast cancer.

The DNA of the CDR3 is TGCAGTGCTCCCCCTACTAGCGGGAGGTTCAATGAGCAGTTCTTC. This gives the protein CSAPPTSGRFNEQFF. The V call is TRBV20-1, the J call TRBJ2-1; 12 nucleotides agree with TRBD2. Germline values: CDR1 DFQATT, CDR2 SNEGSKA (reference sequence). This CDR3 is built from 15 residues. Germline trimming cut 5 bases from V and 6 bases from J; bases unmatched to any gene: 8.